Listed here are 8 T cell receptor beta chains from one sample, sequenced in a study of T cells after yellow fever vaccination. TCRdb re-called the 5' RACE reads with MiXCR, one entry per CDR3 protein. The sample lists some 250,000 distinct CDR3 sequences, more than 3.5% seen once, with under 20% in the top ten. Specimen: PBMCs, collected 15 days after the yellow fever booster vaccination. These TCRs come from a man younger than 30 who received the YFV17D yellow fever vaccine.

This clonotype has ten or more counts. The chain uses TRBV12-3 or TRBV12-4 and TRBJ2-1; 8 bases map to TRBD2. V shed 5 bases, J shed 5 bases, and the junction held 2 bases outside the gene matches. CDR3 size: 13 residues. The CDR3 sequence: CASSAGRDNEQFF. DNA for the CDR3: TGTGCCAGCAGTGCCGGGAGGGACAATGAGCAGTTCTTC.

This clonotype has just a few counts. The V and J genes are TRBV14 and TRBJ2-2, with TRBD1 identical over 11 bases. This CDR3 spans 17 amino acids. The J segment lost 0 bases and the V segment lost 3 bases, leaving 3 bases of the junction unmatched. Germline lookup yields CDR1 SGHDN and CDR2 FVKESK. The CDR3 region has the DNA TGTGCCAGCAGCCATCGGACAGGGGGCCCGAACACCGGGGAGCTGTTTTTT. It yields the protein CASSHRTGGPNTGELFF.

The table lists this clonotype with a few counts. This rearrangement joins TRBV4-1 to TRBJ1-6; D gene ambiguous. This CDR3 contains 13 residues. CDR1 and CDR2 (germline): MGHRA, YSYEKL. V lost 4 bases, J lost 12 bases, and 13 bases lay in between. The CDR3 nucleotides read TGCGCCAGCAGCCCTAACTCAGGAGTACCCCTCCACTTT. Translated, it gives CASSPNSGVPLHF.

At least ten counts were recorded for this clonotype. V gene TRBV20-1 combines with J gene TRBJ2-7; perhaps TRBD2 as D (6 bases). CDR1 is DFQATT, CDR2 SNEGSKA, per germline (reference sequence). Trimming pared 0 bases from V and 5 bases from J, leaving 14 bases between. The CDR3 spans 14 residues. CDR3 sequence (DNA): TGCAGTGCTAGAGAATGGACCGGAGGGAACGAGCAGTACTTC. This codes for CSAREWTGGNEQYF.

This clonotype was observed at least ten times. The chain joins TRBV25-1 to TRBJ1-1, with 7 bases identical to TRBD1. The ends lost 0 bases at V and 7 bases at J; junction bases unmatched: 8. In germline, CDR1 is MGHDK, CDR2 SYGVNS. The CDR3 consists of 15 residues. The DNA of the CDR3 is TGTGCCAGCAGTGAATATGGAGGACAGGCGCGTGAAGCTTTCTTT. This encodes CASSEYGGQAREAFF.

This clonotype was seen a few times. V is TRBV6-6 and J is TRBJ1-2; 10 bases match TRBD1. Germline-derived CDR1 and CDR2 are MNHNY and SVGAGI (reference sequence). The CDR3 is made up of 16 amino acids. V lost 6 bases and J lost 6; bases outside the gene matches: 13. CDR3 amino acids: CASSSPGTGVVHGYTF. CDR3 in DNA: TGTGCCAGCAGCTCCCCCGGGACAGGGGTGGTGCATGGCTACACCTTC.

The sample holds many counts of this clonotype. The DNA for the CDR3 is TGTGCCAGCAATTCAGGGGTCGGGGAGCTGTTTTTT. This gives the protein CASNSGVGELFF. The genes are TRBV6-5 and TRBJ2-2; tentatively, D is TRBD1 (6 bases). The V gene's germline CDR1 is MNHEY and CDR2 SVGAGI. V lost 7 bases and J 7 bases, leaving 10 bases between the germline ends. The CDR3 totals 12 residues.

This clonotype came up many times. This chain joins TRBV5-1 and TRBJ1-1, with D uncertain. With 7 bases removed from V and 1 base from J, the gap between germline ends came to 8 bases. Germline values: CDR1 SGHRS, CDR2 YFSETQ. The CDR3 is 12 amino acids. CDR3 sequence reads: CASGRENTEAFF. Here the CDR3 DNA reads TGCGCCAGCGGACGCGAGAACACTGAAGCTTTCTTT.